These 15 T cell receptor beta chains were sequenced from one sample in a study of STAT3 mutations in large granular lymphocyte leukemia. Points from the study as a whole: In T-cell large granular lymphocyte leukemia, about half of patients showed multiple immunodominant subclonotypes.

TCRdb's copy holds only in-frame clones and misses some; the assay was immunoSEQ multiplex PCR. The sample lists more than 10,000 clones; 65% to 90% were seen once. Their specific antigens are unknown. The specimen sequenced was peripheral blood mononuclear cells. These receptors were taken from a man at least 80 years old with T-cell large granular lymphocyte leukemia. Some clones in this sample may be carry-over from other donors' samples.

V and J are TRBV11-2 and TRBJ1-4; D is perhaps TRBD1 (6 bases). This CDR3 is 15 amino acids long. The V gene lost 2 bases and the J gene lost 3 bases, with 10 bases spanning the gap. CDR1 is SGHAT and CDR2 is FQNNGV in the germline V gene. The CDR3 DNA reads TGTGCCAGCAGCTTACTACAGGGTTCTAATGAAAAACTGTTTTTT. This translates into CASSLLQGSNEKLFF.

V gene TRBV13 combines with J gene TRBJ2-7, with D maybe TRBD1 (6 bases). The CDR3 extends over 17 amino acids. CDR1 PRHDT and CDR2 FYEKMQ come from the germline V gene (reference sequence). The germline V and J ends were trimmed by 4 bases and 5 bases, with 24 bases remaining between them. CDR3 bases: TGTGCCAGCAGCTCTTGGACAGCGAGAGGCAGTGGGAACGAGCAGTACTTC. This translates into CASSSWTARGSGNEQYF. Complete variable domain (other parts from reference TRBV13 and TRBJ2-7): AAGVIQSPRHLIKEKRETATLKCYPIPRHDTVYWYQQGPGQDPQFLISFYEKMQSDKGSIPDRFSAQQFSDYHSELNMSSLELGDSALYFCASSSWTARGSGNEQYFGPGTRLTVT.

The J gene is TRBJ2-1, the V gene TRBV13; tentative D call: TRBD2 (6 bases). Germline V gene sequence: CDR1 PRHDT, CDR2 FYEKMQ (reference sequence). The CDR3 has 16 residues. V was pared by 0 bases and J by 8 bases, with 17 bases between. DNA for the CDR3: TGTGCCAGCAGCTTAGGTTTCGGGGGAAGGACGGATGAGCAGTTCTTC. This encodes CASSLGFGGRTDEQFF.

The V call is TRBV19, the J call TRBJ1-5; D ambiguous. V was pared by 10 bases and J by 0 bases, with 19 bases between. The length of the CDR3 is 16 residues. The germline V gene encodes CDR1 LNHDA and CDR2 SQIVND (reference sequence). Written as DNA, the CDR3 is TGTGCCATCGTACGGTTGGCAGTAAATAGCAATCAGCCCCAGCATTTT. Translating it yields CAIVRLAVNSNQPQHF.

The CDR3 DNA reads as TGTGCCTGGAGTGTAGCTAATGAAAAACTGTTTTTT. It translates to CAWSVANEKLFF. V and J are TRBV30 and TRBJ1-4, with unresolved D. The CDR3 extends over 12 amino acids. V was cut by 0 bases and J by 3 bases, with 2 bases left in between. Germline loops: CDR1 GTSNPN, CDR2 SVGIG (reference sequence).

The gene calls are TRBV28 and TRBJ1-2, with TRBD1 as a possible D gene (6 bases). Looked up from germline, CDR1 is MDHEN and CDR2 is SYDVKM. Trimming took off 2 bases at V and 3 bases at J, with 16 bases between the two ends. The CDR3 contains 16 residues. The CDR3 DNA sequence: TGTGCCAGCAGTTTAGGGGGCGTAGCAATGTACTATGGCTACACCTTC. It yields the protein CASSLGGVAMYYGYTF.

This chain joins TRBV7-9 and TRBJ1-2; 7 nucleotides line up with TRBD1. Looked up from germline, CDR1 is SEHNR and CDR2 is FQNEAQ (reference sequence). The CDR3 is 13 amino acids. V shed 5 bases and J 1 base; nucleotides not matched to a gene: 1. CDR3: CASSRDSNYGYTF. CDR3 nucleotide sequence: TGTGCCAGCAGCCGGGACAGTAACTATGGCTACACCTTC.

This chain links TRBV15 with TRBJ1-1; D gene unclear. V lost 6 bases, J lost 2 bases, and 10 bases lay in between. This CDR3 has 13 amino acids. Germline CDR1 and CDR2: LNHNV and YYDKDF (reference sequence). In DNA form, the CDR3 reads TGTGCCACCAGTATTCTAAGTAACACTGAAGCTTTCTTT. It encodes CATSILSNTEAFF.

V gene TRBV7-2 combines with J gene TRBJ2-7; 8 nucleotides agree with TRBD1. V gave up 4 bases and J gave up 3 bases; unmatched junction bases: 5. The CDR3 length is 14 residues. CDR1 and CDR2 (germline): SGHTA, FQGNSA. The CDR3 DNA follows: TGTGCCAGCAGCTCGACAGGGGATAACTACGAGCAGTACTTC. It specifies CASSSTGDNYEQYF.

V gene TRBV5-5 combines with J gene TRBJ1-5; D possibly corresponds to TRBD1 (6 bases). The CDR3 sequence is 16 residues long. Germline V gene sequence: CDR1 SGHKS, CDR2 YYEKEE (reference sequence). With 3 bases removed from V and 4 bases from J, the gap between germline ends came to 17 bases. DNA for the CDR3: TGTGCCAGCAGCTGGGGGGCTTATGATGGTAATCAGCCCCAGCATTTT. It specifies CASSWGAYDGNQPQHF.

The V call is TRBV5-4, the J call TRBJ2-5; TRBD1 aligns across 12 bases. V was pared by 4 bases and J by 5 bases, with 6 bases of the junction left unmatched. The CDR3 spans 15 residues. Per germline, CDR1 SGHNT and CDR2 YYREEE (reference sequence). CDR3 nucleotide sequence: TGTGCCAGCAGCGCGGGACAGGGGGCTTGGGAGACCCAGTACTTC. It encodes CASSAGQGAWETQYF.

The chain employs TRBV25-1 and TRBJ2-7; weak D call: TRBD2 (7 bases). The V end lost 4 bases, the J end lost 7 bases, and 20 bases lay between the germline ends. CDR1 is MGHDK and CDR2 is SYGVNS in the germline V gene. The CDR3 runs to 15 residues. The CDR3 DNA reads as TGTGCCAGCAGTGGTTGGGACTGGGGGAGGGGGGAGCAGTACTTC. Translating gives CASSGWDWGRGEQYF.

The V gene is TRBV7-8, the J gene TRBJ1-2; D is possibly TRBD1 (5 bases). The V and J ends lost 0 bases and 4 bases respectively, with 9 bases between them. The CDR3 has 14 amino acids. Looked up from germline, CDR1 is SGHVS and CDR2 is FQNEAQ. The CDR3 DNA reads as TGTGCCAGCAGCTTAGCTACAGGACCCTATGGCTACACCTTC. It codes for CASSLATGPYGYTF.

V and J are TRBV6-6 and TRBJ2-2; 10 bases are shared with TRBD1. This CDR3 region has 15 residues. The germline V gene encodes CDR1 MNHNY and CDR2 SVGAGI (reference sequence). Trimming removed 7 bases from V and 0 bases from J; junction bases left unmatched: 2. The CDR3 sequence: CASNGQGANTGELFF. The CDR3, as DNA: TGTGCCAGCAACGGACAGGGGGCGAACACCGGGGAGCTGTTTTTT.

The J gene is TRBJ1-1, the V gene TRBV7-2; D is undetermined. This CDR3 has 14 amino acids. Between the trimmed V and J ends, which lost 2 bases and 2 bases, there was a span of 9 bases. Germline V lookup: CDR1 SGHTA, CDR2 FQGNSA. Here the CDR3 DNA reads TGTGCCAGCAGCTTATACGTTGCAAACACTGAAGCTTTCTTT. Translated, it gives CASSLYVANTEAFF.